This T cell receptor beta chain was observed in a study (dated by TCRdb to the mid-2010s). The library was prepared using RT-PCR. For sequencing, an Illumina MiSeq was employed. TCRdb reran the public reads through fastp at Q25 and MiXCR, keeping productive beta chains. Rows matching on CDR3 protein sequence are summarized as one entry with the most common DNA and genes. This sample is represented by almost 700,000 distinct CDR3 sequences; 11% to 15% of them were singletons. The ten largest make up 3% to 4.5% of the sample. Measured from the cysteine to the phenylalanine, the CDR3 is 16 residues long. Kept here is only the CDR3 DNA, which spans 48 bases and is read in frame from base 1. The junction shows trimming of 4 bases on V and 0 bases on J, plus 15 bases between the germline ends. Taken from the germline V gene, the CDR1 and CDR2 loops are SGHRS and YFSETQ. Turning to this clonotype: Which antigen it targets is not known. A read error may explain this, as a much larger clone is one base away.

The chain couples TRBV5-1 to TRBJ2-3; the D gene is tentatively TRBD1 or TRBD2, each matching 5 bases. Input material: memory CD4+ T cells from blood. This clonotype originated in a female donor in good health, serving as a healthy control. The nucleotide sequence reads TGCGCCAGCAGCCCGGGACCAGCGTCCAGCACAGATACGCAGTATTTT. It encodes CASSPGPASSTDTQYF.